The T cell receptor (beta chain) described here comes from a study of blood T cell repertoires in COVID-19. The germline gives CDR1 KGHSH, CDR2 LQKENI. Losses at the gene ends were 4 bases for V and 4 bases for J; bases not matched to a gene: 9. The CDR3 length is 17 residues. Only a few counts were recorded for this clone. Methods used by the authors: Estimation of nucleated cell counts was performed using reference gene primer amplification. TCRdb's table, derived via immunoSEQ multiplex PCR, lists solely in-frame clones and lacks some. That table furnishes V, J and clone size, whereas the DNA furnished D and trimming. The sample shows about 150,000 clones, approximately 80% of them seen only once.

The sample taken for sequencing was peripheral blood. The sequence was obtained from a woman in her fifties or sixties with COVID-19, enrolled during active disease. V usage is TRBV18 and J usage is TRBJ2-1, with 11 nucleotides matching TRBD2. The CDR3, as DNA: TGTGCCAGCTCACTAGATACCGGGACTAGCGGATACAATGAGCAGTTCTTC. Amino acids: CASSLDTGTSGYNEQFF.